The sequence of this TCR beta chain was determined in a study of blood T cell repertoires in COVID-19. The wider study: Acute-phase and convalescent COVID-19 samples originated in the United States, Italy and Spain.

The repertoire was sequenced with immunoSEQ multiplex PCR; TCRdb's copy has only in-frame clones and lacks some. The table includes about 140,000 clones, around 76% detected once. The clonotype was recovered from a man aged 60 to 75 with acute or convalescent COVID-19. The sequenced sample consisted of peripheral blood.

CDR3 protein: CASSGGQFVEQYF. DNA for the CDR3: TGTGCCAGCAGTGGCGGTCAGTTTGTCGAGCAGTACTTC. V gene TRBV2 combines with J gene TRBJ2-7; D gene uncertain. The CDR3 extends over 13 amino acids. V was clipped by 4 bases and J by 6 bases, with 13 bases between them. The germline gives CDR1 SNHLY, CDR2 FYNNEI.